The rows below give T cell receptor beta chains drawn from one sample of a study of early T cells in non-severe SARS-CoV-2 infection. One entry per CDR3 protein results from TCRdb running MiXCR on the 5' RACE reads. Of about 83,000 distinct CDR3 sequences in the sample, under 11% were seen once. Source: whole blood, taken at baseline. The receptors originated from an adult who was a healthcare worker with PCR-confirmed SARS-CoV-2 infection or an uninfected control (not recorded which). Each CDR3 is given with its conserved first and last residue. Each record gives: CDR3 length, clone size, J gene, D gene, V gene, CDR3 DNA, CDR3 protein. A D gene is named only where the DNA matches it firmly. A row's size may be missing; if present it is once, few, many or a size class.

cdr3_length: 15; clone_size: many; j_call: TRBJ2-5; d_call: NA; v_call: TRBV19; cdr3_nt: TGTGCCAGTAGTATAATGCGGGGAGTCGGGGAGACCCAGTACTTC; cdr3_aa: CASSIMRGVGETQYF
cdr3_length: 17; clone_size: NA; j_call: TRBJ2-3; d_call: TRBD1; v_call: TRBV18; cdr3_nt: TGTGCCAGCTCACCACGTTCAGGGGGCGCGGGGAGAGATACGCAGTATTTT; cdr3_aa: CASSPRSGGAGRDTQYF
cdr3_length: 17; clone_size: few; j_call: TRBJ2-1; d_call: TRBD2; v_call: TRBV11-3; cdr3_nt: TGTGCCAGCAGCCCCCCCCGCGGGAGTCCCTCCTACAATGAGCAGTTCTTC; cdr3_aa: CASSPPRGSPSYNEQFF
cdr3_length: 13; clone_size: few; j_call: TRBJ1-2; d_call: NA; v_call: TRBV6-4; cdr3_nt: TGTGCCAGCAGTGAGTCAGAGAGAGGGGGCTACACCTTC; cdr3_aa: CASSESERGGYTF
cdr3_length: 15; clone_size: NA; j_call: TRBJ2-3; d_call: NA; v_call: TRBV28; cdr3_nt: TGTGCCAGCCGCTCCTCAACAGGTTCCACAGATACGCAGTATTTT; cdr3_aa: CASRSSTGSTDTQYF
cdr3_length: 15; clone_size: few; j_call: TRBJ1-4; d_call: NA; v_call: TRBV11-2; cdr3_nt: TGTGCCAGCAGCGTGGACTACGCCGCATATGAAAAACTGTTTTTT; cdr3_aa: CASSVDYAAYEKLFF
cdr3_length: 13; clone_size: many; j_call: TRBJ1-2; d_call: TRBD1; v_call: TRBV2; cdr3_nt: TGTGCCAGCGTTGAGACAGGGAACTATGGCTACACCTTC; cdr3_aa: CASVETGNYGYTF
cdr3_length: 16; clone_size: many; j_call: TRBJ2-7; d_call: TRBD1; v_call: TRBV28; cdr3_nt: TGTGCCAGCAGTCCCTGGACCGGGACAGGGTTGTACGAGCAGTACTTC; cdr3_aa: CASSPWTGTGLYEQYF
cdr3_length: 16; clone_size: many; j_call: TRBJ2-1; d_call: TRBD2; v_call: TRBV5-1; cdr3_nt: TGCGCCAGCAGCTTTGGAGGGAGGGCCTCCTACAATGAGCAGTTCTTC; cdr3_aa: CASSFGGRASYNEQFF
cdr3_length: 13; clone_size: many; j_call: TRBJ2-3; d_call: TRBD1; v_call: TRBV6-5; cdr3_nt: TGTGCCAGCACCACGACAGGGCGGAGGACGCAGTATTTT; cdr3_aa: CASTTTGRRTQYF
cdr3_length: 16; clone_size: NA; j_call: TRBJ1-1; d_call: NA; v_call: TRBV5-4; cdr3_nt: TGTGCCAGCAGCCATGCCCTGACTAGGGGGAACACTGAAGCTTTCTTT; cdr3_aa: CASSHALTRGNTEAFF
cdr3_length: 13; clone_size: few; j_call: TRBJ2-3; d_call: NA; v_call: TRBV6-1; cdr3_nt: TGTGCCAGCAGCGTGCGGGGGCGGGATACGCAGTATTTT; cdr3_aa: CASSVRGRDTQYF
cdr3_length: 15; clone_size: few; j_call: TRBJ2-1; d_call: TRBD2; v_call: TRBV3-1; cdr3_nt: TGTGCCAGCAGTCGGGAGCACGGGACTAGCAATGAGCAGTTCTTC; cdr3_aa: CASSREHGTSNEQFF
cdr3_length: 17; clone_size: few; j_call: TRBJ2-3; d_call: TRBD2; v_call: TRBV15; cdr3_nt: TGTGCCACCAGCAGAGGTAGCGAGTTAGCGGGGATGGATACGCAGTATTTT; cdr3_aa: CATSRGSELAGMDTQYF
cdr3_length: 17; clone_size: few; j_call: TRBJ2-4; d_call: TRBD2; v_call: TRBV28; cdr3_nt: TGTGCCAGCAGTAACCGTGGGCTAGCGGGAGCCAAAAACATTCAGTACTTC; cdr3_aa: CASSNRGLAGAKNIQYF
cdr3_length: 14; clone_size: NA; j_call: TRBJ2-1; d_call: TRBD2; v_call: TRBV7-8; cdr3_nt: TGTGCCAGCAGCGGACTAGCGGGTTTGGGTGAGCAGTTCTTC; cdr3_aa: CASSGLAGLGEQFF
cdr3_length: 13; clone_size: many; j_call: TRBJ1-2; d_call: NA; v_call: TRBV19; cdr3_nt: TGTGCCAGCGCGAAGACGGATGACTATGGCTACACCTTC; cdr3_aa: CASAKTDDYGYTF
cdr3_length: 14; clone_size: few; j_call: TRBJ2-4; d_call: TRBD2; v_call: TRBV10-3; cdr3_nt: TGTGCCGTTTCATCCGGGACTAACAAAAACATTCAGTACTTC; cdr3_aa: CAVSSGTNKNIQYF
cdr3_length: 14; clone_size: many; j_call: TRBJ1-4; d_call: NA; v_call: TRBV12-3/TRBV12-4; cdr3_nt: TGTGCCAGCAGTTTATCCGGGGCCGAGGAAAAACTGTTTTTT; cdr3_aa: CASSLSGAEEKLFF
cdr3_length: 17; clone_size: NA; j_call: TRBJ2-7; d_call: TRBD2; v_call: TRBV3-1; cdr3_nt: TGTGCCAGCAGCCAAGATCGGCTAGCGGGAGCTCGCTACGAGCAGTACTTC; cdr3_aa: CASSQDRLAGARYEQYF
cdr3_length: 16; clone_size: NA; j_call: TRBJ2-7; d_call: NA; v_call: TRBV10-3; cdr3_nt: TGTGCCATCAGTGACATTCTCCGGGCCACCCCTCACGAGCAGTACTTC; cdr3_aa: CAISDILRATPHEQYF
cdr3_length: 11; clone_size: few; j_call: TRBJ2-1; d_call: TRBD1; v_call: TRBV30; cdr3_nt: TGTGCCTGGAGTCAGGGGGATGAGCAGTTCTTC; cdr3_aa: CAWSQGDEQFF
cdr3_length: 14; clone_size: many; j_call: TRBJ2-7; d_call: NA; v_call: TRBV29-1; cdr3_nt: TGCAGCGCCGGGGGGCAGGGAAAGAGCTACGAGCAGTACTTC; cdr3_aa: CSAGGQGKSYEQYF
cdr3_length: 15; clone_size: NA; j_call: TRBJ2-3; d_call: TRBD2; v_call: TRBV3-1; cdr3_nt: TGTGCCAGCAGCCTCCGGACTAGCGTTGCAGATACGCAGTATTTT; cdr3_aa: CASSLRTSVADTQYF
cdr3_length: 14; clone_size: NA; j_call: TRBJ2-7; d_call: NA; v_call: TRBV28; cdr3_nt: TGTGCCAGCAGTCTCCGGGACCCAACCTACGAGCAGTACTTC; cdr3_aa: CASSLRDPTYEQYF
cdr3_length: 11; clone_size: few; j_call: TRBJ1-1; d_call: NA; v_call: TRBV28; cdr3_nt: TGTGCCAGCAGTTTGAGAGGGGAAGCTTTCTTT; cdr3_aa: CASSLRGEAFF
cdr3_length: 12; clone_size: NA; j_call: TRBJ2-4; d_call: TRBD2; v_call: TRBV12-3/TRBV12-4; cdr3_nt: TGTGCCAGCAGTCCCCTAGCGGCCCCGGGGGACTTC; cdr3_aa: CASSPLAAPGDF
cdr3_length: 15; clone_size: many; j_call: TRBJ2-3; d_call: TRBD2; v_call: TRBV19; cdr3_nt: TGTGCCAGTAGTATCTCGGGCGGGAGATCAGATACGCAGTATTTT; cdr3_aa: CASSISGGRSDTQYF
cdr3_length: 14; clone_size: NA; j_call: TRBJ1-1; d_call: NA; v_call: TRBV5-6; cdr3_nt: TGTGCCAGCAGCTCAACCACCGGAGACACTGAAGCTTTCTTT; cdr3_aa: CASSSTTGDTEAFF
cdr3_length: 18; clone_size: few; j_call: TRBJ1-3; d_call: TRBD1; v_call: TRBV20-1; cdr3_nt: TGCAGTGCTGAATCACCCGGGACAGGGGGGCTATCTGGAAACACCATATATTTT; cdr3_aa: CSAESPGTGGLSGNTIYF
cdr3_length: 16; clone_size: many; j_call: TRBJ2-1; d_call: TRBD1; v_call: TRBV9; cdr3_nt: TGTGCCAGCAGCCCGGGGACAGGTGTCTCCTACAATGAGCAGTTCTTC; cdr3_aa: CASSPGTGVSYNEQFF
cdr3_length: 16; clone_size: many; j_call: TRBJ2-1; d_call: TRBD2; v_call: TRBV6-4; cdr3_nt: TGTGCCAGCAGTGACTCGACTAGCGGCTCCTACAATGAGCAGTTCTTC; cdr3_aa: CASSDSTSGSYNEQFF
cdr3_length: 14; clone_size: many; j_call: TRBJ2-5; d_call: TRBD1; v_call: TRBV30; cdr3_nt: TGTGCCTGGAGTGCCTTGACAGGGGGGGAGACCCAGTACTTC; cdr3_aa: CAWSALTGGETQYF
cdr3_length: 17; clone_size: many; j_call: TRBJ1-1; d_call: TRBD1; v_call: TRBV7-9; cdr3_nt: TGTGCCAGCAGCTTAAGGGACAGGGGGCACGGGAACACTGAAGCTTTCTTT; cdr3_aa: CASSLRDRGHGNTEAFF
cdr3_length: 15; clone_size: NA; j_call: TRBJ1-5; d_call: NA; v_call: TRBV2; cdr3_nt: TGTGCCAGCAGTGACGTAGGACCACCGAATCAGCCCCAGCATTTT; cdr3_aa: CASSDVGPPNQPQHF
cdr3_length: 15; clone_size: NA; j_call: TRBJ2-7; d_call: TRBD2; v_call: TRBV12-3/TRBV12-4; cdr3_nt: TGTGCCAGCAGTAGAGGGGGGACTAGTCGCTACGAGCAGTACTTC; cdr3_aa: CASSRGGTSRYEQYF
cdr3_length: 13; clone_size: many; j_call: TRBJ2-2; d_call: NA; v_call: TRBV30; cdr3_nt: TGTGCCTGGAGAGGCTACTACACCGGGGAGCTGTTTTTT; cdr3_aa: CAWRGYYTGELFF
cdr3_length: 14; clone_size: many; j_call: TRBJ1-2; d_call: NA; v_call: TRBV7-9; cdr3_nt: TGTGCCAGCAGCTTAGGACACGCTAACTATGGCTACACCTTC; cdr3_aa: CASSLGHANYGYTF
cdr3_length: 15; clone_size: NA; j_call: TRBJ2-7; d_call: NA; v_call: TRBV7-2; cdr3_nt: TGTGCCAGCAGCTTGCCTCAGGCTAGCTCCTACGAGCAGTACTTC; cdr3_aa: CASSLPQASSYEQYF
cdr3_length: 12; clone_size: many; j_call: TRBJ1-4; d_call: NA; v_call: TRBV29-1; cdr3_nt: TGCAGCGTTCAGGGAGGTAATGAAAAACTGTTTTTT; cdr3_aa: CSVQGGNEKLFF
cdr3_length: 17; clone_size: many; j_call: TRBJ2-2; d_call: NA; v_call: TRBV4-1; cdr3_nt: TGCGCCAGCAGCCCTCTTGGGGGGCAGGGGAACACCGGGGAGCTGTTTTTT; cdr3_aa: CASSPLGGQGNTGELFF
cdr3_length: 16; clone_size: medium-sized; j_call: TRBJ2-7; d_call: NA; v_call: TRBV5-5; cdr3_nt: TGTGCCAGCAGCTCCCTAACCCAGGGCGCATCCTACGAGCAGTACTTC; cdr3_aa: CASSSLTQGASYEQYF
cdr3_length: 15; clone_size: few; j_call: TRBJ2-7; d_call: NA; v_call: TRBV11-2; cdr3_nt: TGTGCCAGCAGCCCTCCTATCGCCAACTACTACGAGCAGTACTTT; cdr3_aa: CASSPPIANYYEQYF
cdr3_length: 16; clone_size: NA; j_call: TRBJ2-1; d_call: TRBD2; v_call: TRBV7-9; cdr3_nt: TGTGCCAGCAGCCCCTCCGGGACTAGCTCCTACAATGAGCAGTTCTTC; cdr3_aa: CASSPSGTSSYNEQFF
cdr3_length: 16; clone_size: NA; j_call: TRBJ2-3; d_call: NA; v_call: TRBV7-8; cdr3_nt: TGTGCCAGCAGCTTAGCGGTCATGCTCCACCTAGATACGCAGTATTTT; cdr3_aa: CASSLAVMLHLDTQYF
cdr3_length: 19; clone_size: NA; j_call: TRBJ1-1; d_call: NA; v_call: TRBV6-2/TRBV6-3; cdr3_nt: TGTGCCAGCAGTTACCCGACGGGGACCGGGTTAAACTCGCCAACTGAAGCTTTCTTT; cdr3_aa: CASSYPTGTGLNSPTEAFF
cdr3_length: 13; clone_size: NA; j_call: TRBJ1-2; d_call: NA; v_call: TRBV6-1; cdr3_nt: TGTGCCAGCAGGGCCATAGACTACTATGGCTACACCTTC; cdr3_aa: CASRAIDYYGYTF
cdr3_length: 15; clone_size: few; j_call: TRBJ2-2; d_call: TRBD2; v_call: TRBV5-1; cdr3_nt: TGCGCCAGCAGCCCGGGACTACCGAACACCGGGGAGCTGTTTTTT; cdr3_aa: CASSPGLPNTGELFF
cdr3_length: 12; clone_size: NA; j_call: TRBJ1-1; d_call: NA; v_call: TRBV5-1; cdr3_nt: TGCGCCAGCAGCTTTGTAGAAGGAGTAGCTTTCTTT; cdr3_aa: CASSFVEGVAFF
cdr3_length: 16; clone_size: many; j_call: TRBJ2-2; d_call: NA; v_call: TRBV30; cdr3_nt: TGTGCCTGGAGCCCGGCCGGGACAAGGGGTCCCGGGGAGCTGTTTTTT; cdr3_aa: CAWSPAGTRGPGELFF
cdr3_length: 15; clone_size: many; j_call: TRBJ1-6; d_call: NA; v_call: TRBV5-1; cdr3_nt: TGCGCCAGCAGCTCGGGGGCTTCCTATAATTCACCCCTCCACTTT; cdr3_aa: CASSSGASYNSPLHF
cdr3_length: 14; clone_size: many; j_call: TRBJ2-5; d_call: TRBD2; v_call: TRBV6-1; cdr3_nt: TGTGCCAGCAGGATTACTAGCGGCTGGAGACCCCAGTACTTC; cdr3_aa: CASRITSGWRPQYF
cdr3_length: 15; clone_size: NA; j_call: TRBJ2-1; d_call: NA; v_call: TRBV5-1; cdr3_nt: TGCGCCAGCAGCCCAGGGGGGACCATCAACAATGAGCAGTTCTTC; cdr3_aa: CASSPGGTINNEQFF
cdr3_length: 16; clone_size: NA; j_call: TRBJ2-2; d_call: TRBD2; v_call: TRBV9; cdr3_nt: TGTGCCAGCAGCGCTGAGCGGGAGGGGCGTACCGGGGAGCTGTTTTTT; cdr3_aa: CASSAEREGRTGELFF
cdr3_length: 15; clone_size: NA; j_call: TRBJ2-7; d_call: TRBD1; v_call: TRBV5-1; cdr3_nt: TGCGCCAGCAGCTTTGGGGGGACAGGGGCCTACGAGCAGTACTTC; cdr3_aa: CASSFGGTGAYEQYF